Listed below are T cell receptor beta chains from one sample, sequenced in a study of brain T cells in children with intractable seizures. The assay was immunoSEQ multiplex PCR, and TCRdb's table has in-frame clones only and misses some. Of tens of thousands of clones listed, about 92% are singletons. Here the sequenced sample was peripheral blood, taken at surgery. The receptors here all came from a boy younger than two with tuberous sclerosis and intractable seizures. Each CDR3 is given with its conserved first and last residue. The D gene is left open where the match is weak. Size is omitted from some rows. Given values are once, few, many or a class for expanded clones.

TGTGCCAGTAGTCCTTGGCAGGGTCGTAACTATGGCTACACCTTC	CASSPWQGRNYGYTF	NA	TRBJ1-2	NA	TRBV19
TGTGCCAGCAGCTTACGTACCAAAACGGGGGTAGGAAGCTATGGCTACACCTTC	CASSLRTKTGVGSYGYTF	NA	TRBJ1-2	NA	TRBV5-4
TGTGCCAGCAGCTTAGCGCCGAGCGGGGGGGAAGAGACCCAGTACTTC	CASSLAPSGGEETQYF	TRBD2	TRBJ2-5	NA	TRBV7-2
TGCGCCAGCAGGACACAACAGGGGAACACCGGGGAGCTGTTTTTT	CASRTQQGNTGELFF	NA	TRBJ2-2	NA	TRBV5-1
TGTGCCAGCAGCCCCCGCCCAGGAGCGGGAGGTTACAATGAGCAGTTCTTC	CASSPRPGAGGYNEQFF	TRBD2	TRBJ2-1	NA	TRBV9
TGTGCCAGCGCTGAACAGGGTTTCACTGAAGCTTTCTTT	CASAEQGFTEAFF	NA	TRBJ1-1	once	TRBV6-5
TGTGCCAGTAGTGAGGCGCAGTTGGGAGTGGGAGGGGCCCTACTAACTGGCGGCTACACCTTC	CASSEAQLGVGGALLTGGYTF	NA	TRBJ1-2	NA	TRBV19
TGTGCCAGCAGTTATACTTCAGGGGTTGATCAGCCCCAGCATTTT	CASSYTSGVDQPQHF	NA	TRBJ1-5	NA	TRBV6-5
TGTGCCAGCAGCGAAGGCAATACCTTGAACACTGAAGCTTTCTTT	CASSEGNTLNTEAFF	NA	TRBJ1-1	NA	TRBV9
TGTGCCAGCAGCAGGGGTGGAAACACCATATATTTT	CASSRGGNTIYF	NA	TRBJ1-3	NA	TRBV5-6
TGTGCCAGCAGCCAAGGAGGGCAGGTCCATGAGCAGTTCTTC	CASSQGGQVHEQFF	NA	TRBJ2-1	NA	TRBV3-1/TRBV3-2
TGCGCCAGCAGCGGACAGAACACTGAAGCTTTCTTT	CASSGQNTEAFF	NA	TRBJ1-1	NA	TRBV5-1
TGCGCCAGCAGCCCCAGCCGGACAGCCTACGAGCAGTACTTC	CASSPSRTAYEQYF	NA	TRBJ2-7	NA	TRBV5-1
TGTGCCAGCAGCTTAGGAGGACAGGGCGTAGCTTTCTTT	CASSLGGQGVAFF	TRBD1	TRBJ1-1	NA	TRBV7-3
TGTGCCAGCAGCTTCAGAGTAACAGGGTCGGAAGCTTTCTTT	CASSFRVTGSEAFF	NA	TRBJ1-1	NA	TRBV11-3
TGTGCCAGCAGTGAACTCTACGAGCAGTACTTC	CASSELYEQYF	NA	TRBJ2-7	NA	TRBV2
TGTGCCAGCAGCACCAGGGGAGGCTACACCTTC	CASSTRGGYTF	NA	TRBJ1-2	NA	TRBV5-4
TGTGCCACCTCAACGGGGAAAAAAGAGACCCAGTACTTC	CATSTGKKETQYF	NA	TRBJ2-5	few	TRBV24-1
TGTGCCAGCAGCCAACTCTCCCCCGGGGGGGCCGACGAGCAGTACTTC	CASSQLSPGGADEQYF	TRBD2	TRBJ2-7	NA	TRBV3-1/TRBV3-2
TGTGCCAGCAGCTTGGGTGCAGCATACGGCTACACCTTC	CASSLGAAYGYTF	NA	TRBJ1-2	NA	TRBV5-6
TGCAGCGTTGAGGTGGTTGATACGCAGTATTTT	CSVEVVDTQYF	NA	TRBJ2-3	NA	TRBV29-1
TGTGCCACCAGTGATTTGCGGGACAACAATCAGCCCCAGCATTTT	CATSDLRDNNQPQHF	NA	TRBJ1-5	once	TRBV24-1
TGTGCCAGCAGCTTCCGTCGCAGCTCCTACAATGAGCAGTTCTTC	CASSFRRSSYNEQFF	NA	TRBJ2-1	NA	TRBV14
TGTGCCACCAGCAGAGATCGACAGGCGAACACCGGGGAGCTGTTTTTT	CATSRDRQANTGELFF	NA	TRBJ2-2	NA	TRBV15
TGTGCCTTCAAGGGGGGTTACGAGCAGTACTTC	CAFKGGYEQYF	NA	TRBJ2-7	NA	TRBV11-1
TGTGCCAGTAGTATTAGGTTGGACAGGGGCTTTCGGAACACTGAAGCTTTCTTT	CASSIRLDRGFRNTEAFF	TRBD1	TRBJ1-1	NA	TRBV19
TGTGCCAGCAGCTTGGACCCAGGACGGGACACTGAAGCTTTCTTT	CASSLDPGRDTEAFF	NA	TRBJ1-1	NA	TRBV5-5
TGTGCCAGCAGCTTACCTCCGGGCAGGGGGGATGGAACTGAAGCTTTCTTT	CASSLPPGRGDGTEAFF	TRBD1	TRBJ1-1	NA	TRBV7-9
TGTGCCAGCAGCCCCATTACAGATACGCAGTATTTT	CASSPITDTQYF	NA	TRBJ2-3	NA	TRBV11-3
TGTGCCAGCAGCCCGGGCTACCCGTGGGAGACCCAGTACTTC	CASSPGYPWETQYF	NA	TRBJ2-5	once	TRBV7-3
TGTGCCATCAGGGGACAGGGAGGGCAAGAGCAGTACTTC	CAIRGQGGQEQYF	TRBD1	TRBJ2-7	NA	TRBV10-3
TGTGCCAGCAGTTTTGGAATGAACACTGAAGCTTTCTTT	CASSFGMNTEAFF	NA	TRBJ1-1	NA	TRBV12-3/TRBV12-4
TGTGCCAGCTCACCACTTGGGGACAGGGGGTATGGCTACACCTTC	CASSPLGDRGYGYTF	TRBD1	TRBJ1-2	few	TRBV18
TGTGCCAGCAGTGATGGACCGAACACTGAAGCTTTCTTT	CASSDGPNTEAFF	NA	TRBJ1-1	NA	TRBV2
TGTGCCAGCAGAACAGGGGGCTATGAAAAACTGTTTTTT	CASRTGGYEKLFF	TRBD1	TRBJ1-4	NA	TRBV6-5
TGTGCCAGCAGCGTCGGGGTTGAGCAGTTCTTC	CASSVGVEQFF	NA	TRBJ2-1	NA	TRBV9
TGTGCCAGCAGTGTGACAGTGTACCAAGAGACCCAGTACTTC	CASSVTVYQETQYF	NA	TRBJ2-5	once	TRBV25-1
TGTGCCAGCAGCTTAGTTGGCGGGGAGCTGTTTTTT	CASSLVGGELFF	NA	TRBJ2-2	NA	TRBV7-2
TGCGCCAGCAGCCAAGATCTGGGGGGTCCTGGACTGTTTTTT	CASSQDLGGPGLFF	NA	TRBJ1-4	NA	TRBV4-1
TGTGCCAGCAGTTTCTATAGCAATCAGCCCCAGCATTTT	CASSFYSNQPQHF	NA	TRBJ1-5	NA	TRBV27
TGTGCCAGCAGCGTAGAGGCTAGCGGAGCGTACAATGAGCAGTTCTTC	CASSVEASGAYNEQFF	TRBD2	TRBJ2-1	NA	TRBV9
TGTGCCAGCAGCAAAGGGACCACAGATACGCAGTATTTT	CASSKGTTDTQYF	NA	TRBJ2-3	NA	TRBV21-1
TGTGCCAGCAGCTGGGACTTTAGCTCCTACAATGAGCAGTTCTTC	CASSWDFSSYNEQFF	NA	TRBJ2-1	NA	TRBV7-9
TGTGCCAGCAGCCCAGCGTTGGGGCCAGGCAGCGAGCAGTACTTC	CASSPALGPGSEQYF	NA	TRBJ2-7	NA	TRBV7-9
TGTGCCAGTAGTCCCCACAGGGATACAGATACGCAGTATTTT	CASSPHRDTDTQYF	NA	TRBJ2-3	NA	TRBV19
TGTGCCAGCAGTCTTGACTCAAGCACAGATACGCAGTATTTT	CASSLDSSTDTQYF	NA	TRBJ2-3	NA	TRBV6-4
TGTGCCAGCAGCTCGAGTGAGAATGGGGGTCAAGAGACCCAGTACTTC	CASSSSENGGQETQYF	NA	TRBJ2-5	once	TRBV7-8
TGTGCCAGCAGCTTCGGGACTCACAATGAGCAGTTCTTC	CASSFGTHNEQFF	NA	TRBJ2-1	NA	TRBV11-2
TGTGCCAGTAGTACGATTTTGGGCAATGAGCAGTTCTTC	CASSTILGNEQFF	NA	TRBJ2-1	NA	TRBV19
TGTGCCAGCCGACGCGTCGAGGGACAGCTCGGAGGCTACACCTTC	CASRRVEGQLGGYTF	TRBD1	TRBJ1-2	NA	TRBV7-8
TGTACAACCGGGACAGGCCCCTCTATGGTTGAGCAGTTCTTC	CTTGTGPSMVEQFF	TRBD1	TRBJ2-1	NA	TRBV30